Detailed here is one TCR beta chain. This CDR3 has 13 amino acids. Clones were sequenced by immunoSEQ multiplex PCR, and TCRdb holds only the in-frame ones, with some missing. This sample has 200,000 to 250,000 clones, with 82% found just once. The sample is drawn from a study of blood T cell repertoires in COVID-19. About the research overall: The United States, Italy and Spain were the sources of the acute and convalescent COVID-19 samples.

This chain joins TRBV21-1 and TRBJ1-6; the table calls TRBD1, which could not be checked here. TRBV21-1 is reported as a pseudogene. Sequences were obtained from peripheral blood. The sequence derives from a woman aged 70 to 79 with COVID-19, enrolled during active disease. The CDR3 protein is CASTTGTWPPLHF. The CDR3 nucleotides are TGTGCCAGCACCACAGGAACATGGCCACCCCTCCACTTT.